These 28 T cell receptor beta chains originate from one sample sequenced in a study of T cell repertoires in cytomegalovirus infection. TCRdb reprocessed the reads with MiXCR, giving one entry per CDR3 protein. This table has 60,000 to 75,000 distinct CDR3 sequences, approximately 3.6% appearing once. The source material was PBMCs. The source is a human donor in good health (CMV status not recorded). Some clones in this sample may be carry-over from other donors' samples.

This clonotype was seen ten or more times. The chain is built from TRBV27 and TRBJ1-1, with 7 bases lining up with TRBD1. The CDR3 runs 12 residues. The trim removed 5 bases at V and 10 bases at J, leaving 7 bases unmatched. Germline V gene sequence: CDR1 MNHEY, CDR2 SMNVEV (reference sequence). The CDR3: CASSHRGQRAFF. The DNA for the CDR3 is TGTGCCAGCAGTCACAGGGGACAGAGAGCTTTCTTT.

At least ten counts were recorded for this clonotype. V gene TRBV28 combines with J gene TRBJ2-1; D gene unclear. V dropped 4 bases and J dropped 8 bases, with 6 bases sitting between them. This CDR3 comprises 11 residues. The germline V gene encodes CDR1 MDHEN and CDR2 SYDVKM. CDR3 DNA: TGTGCCAGCAGTTCTATCGATGAGCAGTTCTTC. Translation gives CASSSIDEQFF.

The table lists this clonotype with many counts. The V call is TRBV11-2, the J call TRBJ2-7; D is possibly TRBD1 or TRBD2 (6 bases each). The V and J ends lost 6 bases and 6 bases respectively, with 18 bases between them. The CDR3 is 14 amino acids. Per the germline V gene, CDR1 is SGHAT and CDR2 is FQNNGV. CDR3 amino acids: CASSNTGGSTEQYF. CDR3 in DNA: TGTGCCAGCAGTAACACCGGGGGCTCAACCGAGCAGTACTTC.

In this sample, this clonotype turned up many times. This chain uses TRBV7-2 with TRBJ2-7; 9 bases line up with TRBD2. The V segment lost 2 bases and the J segment 5 bases; nucleotides outside the gene matches: 7. CDR1 is SGHTA, CDR2 FQGNSA, per germline. The CDR3 runs to 15 residues. The CDR3 loop reads CASSLIPSGIDEQYF. The CDR3 DNA follows: TGTGCCAGCAGCTTAATCCCTAGCGGGATAGACGAGCAGTACTTC.

This clonotype was counted at least ten times. The chain has TRBV11-3 and TRBJ2-3; 8 bases agree with TRBD2. The CDR3 has 15 amino acids. V trimming: 5 bases; J trimming: 6 bases; junction bases outside the gene matches: 10. Germline V gene data show CDR1 as SGHNT and CDR2 as YENEEA. DNA of the CDR3: TGTGCCAGCAGCACGCGGGGGCCTAGCGGGGATACGCAGTATTTT. The encoded protein is CASSTRGPSGDTQYF.

The chain couples TRBV20-1 to TRBJ2-7; D gene unclear. This CDR3 region has 14 residues. Trimming took off 2 bases at V and 1 base at J, with 12 bases between the two ends. Germline lookup yields CDR1 DFQATT and CDR2 SNEGSKA (reference sequence). CDR3 DNA sequence: TGCAGTGCTAGACGGGCAGGATCGTCCTACGAGCAGTACTTC. This sequence encodes CSARRAGSSYEQYF.

This clonotype occurred many times. The rearrangement joins TRBV7-2 to TRBJ2-4; perhaps D is TRBD1 or TRBD2 (5 bases each). Germline V gives CDR1 SGHTA, CDR2 FQGNSA. The CDR3 is 17 residues long. V was pared by 4 bases and J by 3 bases, with 19 bases between. CDR3 residues: CASSSDRGTEGKNIQYF. CDR3 in DNA: TGTGCCAGCAGCTCCGATCGGGGCACGGAAGGCAAAAACATTCAGTACTTC. Looking up the rest from reference TRBV7-2 and TRBJ2-4 gives the full variable domain: GAGVSQSPSNKVTEKGKDVELRCDPISGHTALYWYRQSLGQGLEFLIYFQGNSAPDKSGLPSDRFSAERTGGSVSTLTIQRTQQEDSAVYLCASSSDRGTEGKNIQYFGAGTRLSVL.

This clonotype showed up many times. The chain couples TRBV7-6 to TRBJ1-4; D not resolved. CDR3 length: 15 amino acids. Germline CDR1 SGHVS, CDR2 FNYEAQ. The V and J ends lost 3 bases and 0 bases respectively, with 8 bases between them. CDR3 in amino acids: CASSLGIATNEKLFF. The CDR3 DNA is TGTGCCAGCAGCTTGGGGATTGCAACTAATGAAAAACTGTTTTTT.

This clonotype was seen many times. The chain couples TRBV7-6 to TRBJ2-7; D remains unclear. Trimming removed 0 bases from V and 2 bases from J, with 8 bases in between. Germline CDR1 reads SGHVS; CDR2 reads FNYEAQ. The CDR3 covers 14 residues. The CDR3 loop is CASSLAVNPYEQYF. Here the CDR3 DNA reads TGTGCCAGCAGCTTAGCAGTGAACCCCTACGAGCAGTACTTC.

This clonotype was seen repeatedly, ten times or more. The rearrangement joins TRBV7-2 to TRBJ1-3; D call uncertain. V was cut by 4 bases and J by 4 bases, with 5 bases left in between. Germline V CDR1 and CDR2: SGHTA, FQGNSA. The CDR3 covers 12 residues. The CDR3 loop reads CASSSRGNTIYF. The CDR3 DNA sequence: TGTGCCAGCAGCTCAAGGGGAAACACCATATATTTT.

This clonotype was recorded many times. The chain joins TRBV28 to TRBJ2-3, with 8 bases that match TRBD1. V gave up 3 bases and J gave up 13 bases; unmatched junction bases: 3. The germline CDR1 and CDR2 sequences are MDHEN and SYDVKM. This CDR3 is 11 amino acids long. CDR3 DNA: TGTGCCAGCAGTTTTGGACAGGGCAAGTATTTT. Protein sequence: CASSFGQGKYF.

The table lists this clonotype with many counts. V gene TRBV19 combines with J gene TRBJ1-5, with a tentative D call TRBD1 (6 bases). The CDR3 is made up of 15 amino acids. The ends were cut back, 3 bases at V and 11 bases at J, with 20 bases in the middle. Germline values: CDR1 LNHDA, CDR2 SQIVND (reference sequence). In DNA form, the CDR3 reads TGTGCCAGTAGTATCGAGGGGGGCCACGCCAGTTCCCAGCATTTT. It encodes CASSIEGGHASSQHF.

This clonotype was picked up many times. The J gene is TRBJ2-7, the V gene TRBV7-2; the match to TRBD2 covers 7 bases. Per germline, CDR1 SGHTA and CDR2 FQGNSA. The CDR3 is made up of 16 amino acids. V shed 0 bases and J 0 bases; nucleotides not matched to a gene: 5. CDR3 in amino acids: CASSLASLADSYEQYF. The DNA for the CDR3 is TGTGCCAGCAGCTTAGCGTCCCTAGCGGACTCCTACGAGCAGTACTTC.

This clonotype has ten or more counts. CDR3 sequence (DNA): TGTGCCAGCAGCGCCCGAGGGGACGGCGGGGAGACCCAGTACTTC. Amino acid sequence: CASSARGDGGETQYF. The chain links TRBV9 to TRBJ2-5; D possibly uses TRBD1 or TRBD2 (5 bases each). The CDR3 is 15 amino acids. V lost 3 bases to trimming and J lost 5 bases, with 17 bases between them. Germline lookup yields CDR1 SGDLS and CDR2 YYNGEE.

There are many counts of this clonotype. The rearrangement uses TRBV6-8 and TRBJ2-1; TRBD2 matches at 10 bases. This CDR3 is 21 amino acids long. J was trimmed by 0 bases and V by 6 bases; bases with no gene match: 20. Germline V gives CDR1 MNHGY, CDR2 SAAAGT. DNA for the CDR3: TGTGCCAGCAGCTCCTGCCTAGAGCTAGCGGGAGTCGAGAGCTCCTACAATGAGCAGTTCTTC. Translation: CASSSCLELAGVESSYNEQFF.

By proportion, this clonotype is medium-sized. This chain uses TRBV7-2 with TRBJ2-2, with D unclear. Trimming pared 2 bases from V and 4 bases from J, leaving 11 bases between. This CDR3 comprises 15 residues. Germline lookup yields CDR1 SGHTA and CDR2 FQGNSA. This CDR3 is CASSLRSTRTGELFF. The CDR3 DNA follows: TGTGCCAGCAGCTTACGTTCGACCCGCACCGGGGAGCTGTTTTTT.

This clonotype has at least ten counts. The genes are TRBV7-2 and TRBJ2-2, with 8 bases lining up with TRBD1. The CDR3 covers 19 residues. V was pared by 6 bases and J by 5 bases, with 20 bases of the junction left unmatched. The germline V gene encodes CDR1 SGHTA and CDR2 FQGNSA. CDR3 loop: CASRGSGTGLIPLTGELFF. CDR3 DNA: TGTGCCAGCAGAGGATCTGGGACAGGACTGATTCCCTTAACCGGGGAGCTGTTTTTT. The full variable domain, with the rest looked up from reference TRBV7-2 and TRBJ2-2, is GAGVSQSPSNKVTEKGKDVELRCDPISGHTALYWYRQSLGQGLEFLIYFQGNSAPDKSGLPSDRFSAERTGGSVSTLTIQRTQQEDSAVYLCASRGSGTGLIPLTGELFFGEGSRLTVL.

This clonotype was detected many times. V is TRBV28 and J is TRBJ1-4; TRBD1 matches at 7 bases. This CDR3 region has 13 residues. Germline CDR1 and CDR2: MDHEN and SYDVKM. J lost 5 bases, V lost 6 bases, and 3 bases had no gene match. The CDR3 spells CASRRQGNEKLFF. CDR3 nucleotides: TGTGCCAGCAGACGACAGGGAAATGAAAAACTGTTTTTT.

This clonotype was found many times. This chain uses TRBV7-2 with TRBJ1-6; 9 bases fit TRBD1. Germline lookup yields CDR1 SGHTA and CDR2 FQGNSA. This CDR3 is built from 15 residues. Trimming removed 5 bases from V and 8 bases from J; junction bases left unmatched: 7. The CDR3 coding sequence is TGTGCCAGCAGCGTAACAGGGGGCTGGTATTCACCCCTCCACTTT. As protein: CASSVTGGWYSPLHF.

This clonotype was recorded many times. This chain joins TRBV27 and TRBJ2-7, with 7 bases matching TRBD1. The germline V gene has CDR1 MNHEY and CDR2 SMNVEV (reference sequence). Germline trimming cut 5 bases from V and 11 bases from J; bases unmatched to any gene: 12. CDR3 size: 13 residues. In DNA, the CDR3 is TGTGCCAGCAGTCCTACGACAGGGTTTGCTGAGTACTTC. Protein sequence: CASSPTTGFAEYF.

This clonotype was found many times. The chain recombines TRBV12-3 or TRBV12-4 with TRBJ2-2; 12 bases fit TRBD1. V shed 7 bases, J shed 7 bases, and the junction held 10 bases outside the gene matches. This CDR3 comprises 16 residues. CDR3 in DNA: TGTGCCAGCACCCTCGGGACAGGGGGCTCCGGCGGGGAGCTGTTTTTT. Its translation: CASTLGTGGSGGELFF.

The CDR3: CASSPGGPGFFEQFF. CDR3 nucleotide sequence: TGTGCCAGCAGTCCGGGAGGGCCGGGATTTTTTGAGCAGTTCTTC. This chain links TRBV28 with TRBJ2-1; 8 bases are a match to TRBD2. V was clipped by 5 bases and J by 9 bases; unmatched bases: 12. This CDR3 has 15 amino acids. Germline V CDR1 and CDR2: MDHEN, SYDVKM.

The gene calls are TRBV7-2 and TRBJ1-4; 7 bases are shared with TRBD1. The CDR3 is 13 amino acids. From germline, CDR1 is SGHTA and CDR2 FQGNSA. Unmatched junction bases numbered 4, after V lost 4 bases and J lost 8 bases. DNA for the CDR3: TGTGCCAGCAGCTCCTTCAGGGGGGAAAAACTGTTTTTT. This sequence encodes CASSSFRGEKLFF.

This clonotype was seen at least ten times. For the CDR3, the DNA is TGTGCCAGCAGCTTGAGTCCGTTTACCACCTACGAGCAGTACTTC. Translated: CASSLSPFTTYEQYF. The gene calls are TRBV7-2 and TRBJ2-7, with unresolved D. V lost 3 bases to trimming and J lost 2 bases, with 14 bases between them. This CDR3 is built from 15 residues. Germline lookup yields CDR1 SGHTA and CDR2 FQGNSA.

The chain employs TRBV25-1 and TRBJ1-6; D is unresolved. Germline CDR1 is MGHDK and CDR2 is SYGVNS. V was cut by 0 bases and J by 8 bases, with 14 bases left in between. The CDR3 is 16 amino acids. The CDR3 loop is CASSEYSIGRHSPLHF. Here the CDR3 DNA reads TGTGCCAGCAGTGAATATAGCATTGGACGTCATTCACCCCTCCACTTT. Together with reference TRBV25-1 and TRBJ1-6, the CDR3 gives the full variable domain: EADIYQTPRYLVIGTGKKITLECSQTMGHDKMYWYQQDPGMELHLIHYSYGVNSTEKGDLSSESTVSRIRTEHFPLTLESARPSHTSQYLCASSEYSIGRHSPLHFGNGTRLTVT.

This clonotype was seen repeatedly, ten times or more. The chain links TRBV7-2 to TRBJ2-7; D perhaps matches TRBD2 (5 bases). Trimming took off 5 bases at V and 3 bases at J, with 8 bases between the two ends. This CDR3 is built from 12 residues. The germline CDR1 and CDR2 sequences are SGHTA and FQGNSA. The chain's CDR3 is CASSHRDYEQYF. Here the CDR3 DNA reads TGTGCCAGCAGCCACCGGGACTACGAGCAGTACTTC.

Many counts were recorded for this clonotype. The J gene is TRBJ2-7, the V gene TRBV7-2, with 12 bases fitting TRBD2. This CDR3 region has 15 residues. The V and J ends lost 4 bases and 5 bases, in that order; junction bases with no gene match: 6. Germline CDR1 is SGHTA and CDR2 is FQGNSA. CDR3 protein: CASSSFLAGGNEQYF. As DNA, the CDR3 is TGTGCCAGCAGCTCCTTTCTAGCGGGAGGGAACGAGCAGTACTTC.

On this clonotype itself: This may stem from a read error, because a much larger clone lies one nucleotide away. This chain connects TRBV7-2 to TRBJ2-3, with D unresolved. Germline CDR1 reads SGHTA; CDR2 reads FQGNSA. There are 15 residues in the CDR3. In DNA, the CDR3 is TGTGCCAGCAGCTTACTCCCACCGCCGGTAGATACGCAGTGTTTT. The encoded protein is CASSLLPPPVDTQCF.